This TCR beta chain emerged from a study of T cells in Graves' hyperthyroidism and ophthalmopathy. Germline V gene lookup returns CDR1 LGHNA and CDR2 YNFKEQ. Trimming removed 5 bases at V and 0 bases at J, with 13 bases between. This CDR3 has 16 amino acids. This clonotype was counted many times. TCR beta CDR3 regions were amplified from RNA transcripts. HTBI primers were used for first-round RT-PCR of the TCR CDR3. Each CDR3 protein gets one entry after TCRdb re-called the multiplex PCR reads with MiXCR. The sample consists of around 350,000 distinct CDR3 sequences, about a fifth of them appearing once.

This chain joins TRBV4-2 and TRBJ2-2; D remains unclear. Material for sequencing was blood. This clonotype was obtained from a woman between 18 and 29 years old with Graves' hyperthyroidism. The CDR3 DNA reads TGTGCCAGCAGCAGCCTCCCCGCGCCGAACACCGGGGAGCTGTTTTTT. Translation gives CASSSLPAPNTGELFF.